The clone carrying this T cell receptor (beta chain) showed up just once. The antigen is undetermined. This was the immunoSEQ v3 assay. Using immunoSEQ multiplex PCR, the repertoire was profiled, and TCRdb retains in-frame clones only, with some absent. The sample has tens of thousands of clones; 80% to 90% are singletons. This CDR3 spans 15 amino acids. Trimming cost V 5 bases and J 0 bases, with 14 bases left between them. Per germline, CDR1 MNHEY and CDR2 SMNVEV (reference sequence). The sample's time point: pre-treatment sample, taken before nivolumab and TIL therapy. Adults with stage 4 NSCLC were enrolled in a phase I trial. The data are from a study of TIL therapy for anti-PD-1-resistant metastatic lung cancer. Study summary: Most patients had lung adenocarcinoma; a few tumors were EGFR-mutant, two ALK-rearranged; half smoked currently or formerly. Study outcomes and limitations: The cohort had more treatment-naive, never-smoker and oncogene-addicted patients than typical.

This receptor was obtained from a person aged 30 to 80 with non-small cell lung cancer. The J gene is TRBJ2-7, the V gene TRBV27, with D maybe TRBD1 (5 bases). Specimen: blood, collected at baseline. CDR3 nucleotides: TGTGCCAGCAGTCCTGGCAGGGAATACTCCTACGAGCAGTACTTC. It codes for CASSPGREYSYEQYF.